This T cell receptor (beta chain) was recorded in a study of blood T cell repertoires in COVID-19. Trimming cost V 4 bases and J 0 bases, with 10 bases left between them. The CDR3 length is 15 residues. Germline CDR1 and CDR2: SGHRS and YFSETQ. Method: immunoSEQ multiplex PCR; TCRdb's copy keeps in-frame clones and lacks some. The sample lists 270,000 or so clones; around nine tenths were seen once. This chain uses TRBV5-1 with TRBJ2-2; TRBD2 is a possible D gene (5 bases). The sequence derives from a man between 40 and 49 years old with acute or convalescent COVID-19. Sequencing was performed on peripheral blood. The CDR3 bases are TGCGCCAGCAGCCGGAACGGGGCGAACACCGGGGAGCTGTTTTTT. It codes for CASSRNGANTGELFF.